The T cell receptor beta chain described here comes from a study of blood T cells in healthy people across ages. The CDR3 is 16 amino acids. The germline gives CDR1 MNHEY, CDR2 SVGAGI. As for this clonotype: A much larger clone lies a single base off, so this may be a read error.

The use of a sample-barcoded 5' primer and a J-beta primer mix characterized a second PCR of about 6 to 11 cycles. TCRdb reprocessed the 5' RACE reads with MiXCR, giving one entry per CDR3 protein. Of about 1,500,000 distinct CDR3 sequences listed, roughly 27% are singletons. This TCR was recovered from a woman younger than 45 in good health. Sequencing input: blood. V usage is TRBV6-5 and J usage is TRBJ2-1; possibly TRBD2 for D (5 bases). Matching the DNA end better, TRBJ2-7 makes the J call doubtful. CDR3 loop: CASSYTDSSSYNEQYF. The CDR3 coding sequence is TGTGCCAGCAGTTACACGGATTCTAGCTCCTACAATGAGCAGTACTTC.